Presented here are 19 T cell receptor beta chains from one specimen sequenced in a study of graft-versus-host responses after intestinal transplantation. Profiling relied on immunoSEQ multiplex PCR, and the TCRdb table lists in-frame clones only, not all of them. The sample has roughly 45,000 clones; approximately 95% are singletons. The material was PBMCs, obtained about 11 months after intestinal transplant. These receptors came from a human patient who received an intestinal transplant, so some T cells may come from the graft donor.

The rearrangement joins TRBV11-2 to TRBJ2-5; D perhaps matches TRBD1 (6 bases). The V end was cut by 7 bases, the J end by 0 bases, with 15 bases between. The CDR3 totals 15 residues. The germline V gene has CDR1 SGHAT and CDR2 FQNNGV. In nucleotides, the CDR3 is TGTGCCAGCACCCCCGGACAGCTCAACCAAGAGACCCAGTACTTC. This gives the protein CASTPGQLNQETQYF.

The V and J genes are TRBV28 and TRBJ2-3, with 10 nucleotides matching TRBD1. V gave up 9 bases and J gave up 5 bases; unmatched junction bases: 8. The length of the CDR3 is 14 residues. Germline-derived CDR1 and CDR2 are MDHEN and SYDVKM. CDR3 loop: CASSTGQGIDTQYF. Here the CDR3 DNA reads TGTGCCAGTTCCACGGGACAGGGGATAGATACGCAGTATTTT.

In regard to this clone: The junction shows a germline mismatch at one end, possibly a read error. The V and J genes are TRBV6-5 and TRBJ2-3; possibly TRBD2 for D (5 bases). The germline gives CDR1 MNHEY, CDR2 SVGAGI. The CDR3 totals 14 residues. This chain's CDR3 is CAISVGLDTDTQYF. As DNA, the CDR3 is TGTGCCATCAGTGTAGGACTTGACACAGATACGCAGTATTTT.

This chain uses TRBV11-2 with TRBJ1-1; perhaps TRBD1 as D (6 bases). Germline loops: CDR1 SGHAT, CDR2 FQNNGV. The V gene lost 6 bases and the J gene lost 6 bases, with 11 bases spanning the gap. The CDR3 runs to 12 residues. CDR3 loop: CASRAGVSEAFF. CDR3 sequence (DNA): TGTGCCAGCAGGGCAGGGGTATCTGAAGCTTTCTTT.

This rearrangement joins TRBV30 to TRBJ1-5; D not resolved. Trimming took off 2 bases at V and 3 bases at J, with 11 bases between the two ends. The CDR3 consists of 14 residues. Germline values: CDR1 GTSNPN, CDR2 SVGIG (reference sequence). The CDR3: CAWSMGSINQPQHF. In nucleotides, the CDR3 is TGTGCCTGGAGTATGGGCAGCATCAATCAGCCCCAGCATTTT.

V is TRBV11-2 and J is TRBJ2-3; 15 bases agree with TRBD2. Unmatched junction bases numbered 5, after V lost 3 bases and J lost 1 base. The CDR3 has 18 amino acids. In germline, CDR1 is SGHAT, CDR2 FQNNGV. DNA of the CDR3: TGTGCCAGCAGCTTGGGACTAGCGGGGGGCTTAGGCACAGATACGCAGTATTTT. This encodes CASSLGLAGGLGTDTQYF.

The V and J genes are TRBV5-4 and TRBJ1-3, with no clear D. V was trimmed by 2 bases and J by 0 bases, leaving 6 bases between them. The CDR3 has 14 residues. The germline gives CDR1 SGHNT, CDR2 YYREEE (reference sequence). CDR3 residues: CASSFGISGNTIYF. In DNA form, the CDR3 reads TGTGCCAGCAGCTTTGGGATCTCTGGAAACACCATATATTTT.

The rearrangement joins TRBV28 to TRBJ1-2; D perhaps matches TRBD1 (5 bases). Trimming cost V 7 bases and J 0 bases, with 9 bases left between them. CDR1 and CDR2 (germline): MDHEN, SYDVKM. There are 13 residues in the CDR3. CDR3 DNA: TGTGCCAGCACACCAGGGACTAACTATGGCTACACCTTC. It specifies CASTPGTNYGYTF.

V is TRBV18 and J is TRBJ2-7; D is undetermined. The CDR3 covers 13 residues. Germline CDR1 is KGHSH and CDR2 is LQKENI. The V end lost 6 bases, the J end lost 5 bases, and 14 bases lay between the germline ends. As DNA, the CDR3 is TGTGCCAGCTCTCCCCCGGGTAACGACGAGCAGTACTTC. Encoded protein: CASSPPGNDEQYF.

CDR3 bases: TGTGCCAGCAGTACCTCCGGGACTCGTATCAATGAGCAGTTCTTC. Protein sequence: CASSTSGTRINEQFF. The genes are TRBV6-5 and TRBJ2-1; the D gene is possibly TRBD2 (6 bases). Germline CDR1 reads MNHEY; CDR2 reads SVGAGI. The ends were cut back, 5 bases at V and 6 bases at J, with 17 bases in the middle. The CDR3 runs 15 residues.

The chain is built from TRBV30 and TRBJ2-5, with D perhaps TRBD2 (6 bases). CDR1 and CDR2 from the germline V gene are GTSNPN and SVGIG (reference sequence). Between the trimmed V and J ends, which lost 5 bases and 4 bases, there was a span of 20 bases. This CDR3 region has 15 residues. In DNA form, the CDR3 reads TGTGCCTGGGGCCCTTCCGCAGGGAGGTTAGAGACCCAGTACTTC. This codes for CAWGPSAGRLETQYF.

The count of this clone is one. The CDR3 bases are TGTGCCAGCAGTCTCGGGGGGGGAGGGGCCAACGTCCTGACTTTC. It translates to CASSLGGGGANVLTF. The rearrangement uses TRBV6-5 and TRBJ2-6, with 8 bases lining up with TRBD2. CDR1 is MNHEY, CDR2 SVGAGI, per germline. The CDR3 runs 15 residues. J gave up 4 bases and V 5 bases, and 4 bases lay outside the gene matches.

J is TRBJ2-7 and V is TRBV6-5, with TRBD2 matching over 8 bases. The CDR3 is 15 amino acids. The V gene's germline CDR1 is MNHEY and CDR2 SVGAGI. The V and J ends lost 2 bases and 6 bases, in that order; junction bases with no gene match: 9. The CDR3 loop reads CASSYTAGVESEQYF. The CDR3 nucleotides read TGTGCCAGCAGTTACACAGCGGGAGTAGAATCCGAGCAGTACTTC.

J is TRBJ2-7 and V is TRBV6-5; D may be TRBD1 or TRBD2 (5 bases each). V was pared by 6 bases and J by 4 bases, with 13 bases between. CDR3 length: 13 residues. The germline V gene encodes CDR1 MNHEY and CDR2 SVGAGI. CDR3 in DNA: TGTGCCAGCAGCCGGGCAGGGAGTTACGAGCAGTACTTC. It encodes CASSRAGSYEQYF.

V and J are TRBV4-2 and TRBJ2-5; D gene unclear. The V gene lost 1 base and the J gene lost 1 base, with 16 bases spanning the gap. This CDR3 is 17 amino acids long. Germline V gives CDR1 LGHNA, CDR2 YNFKEQ. CDR3 amino acids: CASSQVPWGLPQETQYF. Written as DNA, the CDR3 is TGTGCCAGCAGCCAAGTTCCGTGGGGTCTCCCCCAAGAGACCCAGTACTTC.

V is TRBV29-1 and J is TRBJ2-7, with TRBD1 as a possible D gene (6 bases). The CDR3 loop spans 15 amino acids. V was pared by 6 bases and J by 6 bases, with 24 bases between. CDR1 is SQVTM, CDR2 ANQGSEA, per germline. The CDR3 region is CSVPGTLSELGEQYF. The CDR3 nucleotides read TGCAGCGTCCCCGGGACATTGAGTGAGTTGGGCGAGCAGTACTTC.

This clone came up once. The chain joins TRBV7-9 to TRBJ1-1; D remains unclear. Germline CDR1 SEHNR, CDR2 FQNEAQ (reference sequence). Trimming stripped 6 bases from V and 10 bases from J, with 15 bases between. This CDR3 region has 12 residues. The CDR3 DNA reads as TGTGCCAGCAGAGGTCTCGGGGTGGTAGCTTTCTTT. This encodes CASRGLGVVAFF. The full variable domain, its missing parts supplied by reference TRBV7-9 and TRBJ1-1, is DTGVSQNPRHKITKRGQNVTFRCDPISEHNRLYWYRQTLGQGPEFLTYFQNEAQLEKSRLLSDRFSAERPKGSFSTLEIQRTEQGDSAMYLCASRGLGVVAFFGQGTRLTVV.

The chain has TRBV7-2 and TRBJ2-7; 8 bases align to TRBD1. CDR1 and CDR2 from the germline V gene are SGHTA and FQGNSA. V was pared by 5 bases and J by 3 bases, with 3 bases of the junction left unmatched. The CDR3 length is 13 residues. CDR3 DNA: TGTGCCAGCAGCACTGACAGGGGCTACGAGCAGTACTTC. Its translation: CASSTDRGYEQYF.

The rearrangement links TRBV6-1 to TRBJ2-1, with D perhaps matching TRBD2 (6 bases). Germline CDR1 MNHNS, CDR2 SASEGT. This CDR3 comprises 13 residues. Trimming left V 5 bases short and J 10 bases short, with 15 bases between. The CDR3 DNA sequence: TGTGCCAGCAGTAAACCCCCAGCGGGCGAGCAGTTCTTC. This gives the protein CASSKPPAGEQFF.